Each of the 22 T cell receptor beta chains below was sequenced from the same sample in a study of blood T cell repertoires in COVID-19. Using immunoSEQ multiplex PCR, the repertoire was profiled, and TCRdb retains in-frame clones only, with some absent. The data hold roughly 270,000 clones, with 75% to 90% observed a single time. Sample: PBMCs or T cells enriched from blood (not recorded which). These receptors originate from a woman between 45 and 60 years old who had recovered from COVID-19.

CDR3 nucleotide sequence: TGTGCCAGCAAAACAGGGTTTCAGCCCCAGCATTTT. This translates into CASKTGFQPQHF. V gene TRBV12-3 or TRBV12-4 combines with J gene TRBJ1-5; D perhaps matches TRBD1 (6 bases). V was cut by 7 bases and J by 6 bases, with 10 bases left in between. The CDR3 runs 12 residues.

J is TRBJ1-3 and V is TRBV7-2; no reliable D call. Germline CDR1 is SGHTA and CDR2 is FQGNSA. The CDR3 is 15 amino acids. Trimming removed 3 bases at V and 0 bases at J, with 9 bases between. The CDR3 sequence is CASSFTRDSGNTIYF. In DNA, the CDR3 is TGTGCCAGCAGCTTTACGAGGGACTCTGGAAACACCATATATTTT.

This clone was observed a few times. V gene TRBV2 combines with J gene TRBJ2-1, with 11 bases fitting TRBD2. V was clipped by 3 bases and J by 3 bases; unmatched bases: 10. CDR3 length equals 18 residues. From germline, CDR1 is SNHLY and CDR2 FYNNEI. CDR3 region: CASSEHSGGAFNYNEQFF. In DNA, the CDR3 is TGTGCCAGCAGTGAGCATAGCGGGGGGGCCTTCAACTACAATGAGCAGTTCTTC.

This clone has only one observation. This chain connects TRBV6-5 to TRBJ1-1, with 8 nucleotides matching TRBD1. Germline assignment: CDR1 MNHEY and CDR2 SVGAGI. The CDR3 covers 14 residues. With V trimmed by 7 bases and J by 2 bases, 6 bases remained unmatched. This chain's CDR3 is CASTNRGTNTEAFF. The CDR3 DNA reads TGTGCCAGCACTAACAGGGGGACCAACACTGAAGCTTTCTTT.

This clone was counted only a few times. The chain has TRBV19 and TRBJ1-3; tentative D call: TRBD1 (5 bases). Trimming left V 1 base short and J 2 bases short, with 12 bases between. The CDR3 covers 16 residues. Germline values: CDR1 LNHDA, CDR2 SQIVND (reference sequence). The DNA of the CDR3 is TGTGCCAGTAGTATAGTCGGCAGGGAACCTGGAAACACCATATATTTT. Amino acids: CASSIVGREPGNTIYF.

This sequence joins TRBV12-3 or TRBV12-4 and TRBJ1-2; 8 bases line up with TRBD1. The CDR3 contains 13 residues. V was pared by 5 bases and J by 5 bases, with 4 bases of the junction left unmatched. CDR3 coding DNA: TGTGCCAGCAGTCGGACAGGGTTGTATGGCTACACCTTC. Its translation: CASSRTGLYGYTF.

The rearrangement joins TRBV6-5 to TRBJ2-1; D is perhaps TRBD2 (7 bases). CDR1 is MNHEY and CDR2 is SVGAGI in the germline V gene. The CDR3 runs 16 residues. The V end was cut by 0 bases, the J end by 15 bases, with 24 bases between. This CDR3 is CASSYSKGAGGTRLFF. Written as DNA, the CDR3 is TGTGCCAGCAGTTACTCGAAAGGGGCCGGGGGGACAAGGCTGTTCTTC.

This sequence joins TRBV6-2 or TRBV6-3 and TRBJ2-7; D call uncertain. CDR1 and CDR2 from the germline V gene are MNHEY and SVGEGT. Deletions cut 5 bases from V and 6 bases from J, with 11 bases between. CDR3 length: 12 residues. The CDR3 coding sequence is TGTGCCAGCAGTCCCGCGCTTTTCGAGCAGTACTTC. Residues: CASSPALFEQYF.

This clone was seen a single time. Distinct nucleotide sequences in the sample also encode this CDR3. This chain links TRBV27 with TRBJ1-6; 7 positions agree with TRBD1. The CDR3 length is 14 residues. Germline loops: CDR1 MNHEY, CDR2 SMNVEV (reference sequence). V gave up 5 bases and J gave up 10 bases; unmatched junction bases: 8. In DNA, the CDR3 is TGTGCCAGCAGTCCCCGACAGGGAAGATCACCCCTCCACTTT. Its protein product is CASSPRQGRSPLHF.

The chain links TRBV28 to TRBJ1-4, with D possibly TRBD1 on 5 matching bases. Trimming stripped 6 bases from V and 0 bases from J, with 8 bases between. Germline CDR1 is MDHEN and CDR2 is SYDVKM. CDR3 length equals 14 residues. CDR3 bases: TGTGCCAGCAGAGGGGAGGCAACTAATGAAAAACTGTTTTTT. Translating gives CASRGEATNEKLFF.

This clone has just a few counts. The rearrangement uses TRBV13 and TRBJ2-1; 10 bases match TRBD2. Germline loops: CDR1 PRHDT, CDR2 FYEKMQ (reference sequence). The junction had 5 bases not matched to a gene; V was cut back by 1 base and J by 5 bases. The CDR3 spans 16 residues. As DNA, the CDR3 is TGTGCCAGCAGCTTAGTAGGTCTAGCGGGGGACAATGAGCAGTTCTTC. Translated, it gives CASSLVGLAGDNEQFF.

The genes are TRBV14 and TRBJ1-1; 7 positions match TRBD1. From germline, CDR1 is SGHDN and CDR2 FVKESK. Unmatched junction bases numbered 7, after V lost 6 bases and J lost 0 bases. The CDR3 spans 15 residues. CDR3 amino acids: CASRPRQGLNTEAFF. In DNA, the CDR3 is TGTGCCAGCAGACCGAGACAGGGATTGAACACTGAAGCTTTCTTT.

V gene TRBV6-5 combines with J gene TRBJ2-5; TRBD2 matches at 7 bases. V trimming: 6 bases; J trimming: 3 bases; junction bases outside the gene matches: 4. The length of the CDR3 is 13 residues. CDR1 is MNHEY, CDR2 SVGAGI, per germline. The CDR3 DNA is TGTGCCAGCAGGGGGACTAAAAAAGAGACCCAGTACTTC. Protein: CASRGTKKETQYF.

V usage is TRBV30 and J usage is TRBJ2-7; D unclear. This CDR3 is 15 amino acids long. Trimming cost V 2 bases and J 0 bases, with 14 bases left between them. Germline lookup yields CDR1 GTSNPN and CDR2 SVGIG (reference sequence). The DNA of the CDR3 is TGTGCCTGGAGTACCCCGGCAGCGAGCTCCTACGAGCAGTACTTC. This sequence encodes CAWSTPAASSYEQYF. Combining the CDR3 with reference TRBV30 and TRBJ2-7 gives the whole variable domain SQTIHQWPATLVQPVGSPLSLECTVEGTSNPNLYWYRQAAGRGLQLLFYSVGIGQISSEVPQNLSASRPQDRQFILSSKKLLLSDSGFYLCAWSTPAASSYEQYFGPGTRLTVT.

The chain employs TRBV2 and TRBJ2-5; D gene ambiguous. The germline V gene encodes CDR1 SNHLY and CDR2 FYNNEI. This CDR3 is built from 11 residues. Trimming shortened V by 8 bases and J by 8 bases, and 12 bases separated the two germline ends. The chain's CDR3 is CASANSGTQYF. CDR3 nucleotides: TGTGCCAGCGCGAACTCAGGAACCCAGTACTTC.

The rearrangement links TRBV18 to TRBJ1-2; D unresolved. Germline CDR1 KGHSH, CDR2 LQKENI. CDR3 length equals 16 residues. The V and J ends lost 1 base and 3 bases respectively, with 15 bases between them. DNA for the CDR3: TGTGCCAGCTCACCACAAGGTCCGGGGTTGGACTATGGCTACACCTTC. Amino acids: CASSPQGPGLDYGYTF.

This clone was detected once. V gene TRBV7-9 combines with J gene TRBJ2-7; D remains ambiguous. The germline V gene encodes CDR1 SEHNR and CDR2 FQNEAQ (reference sequence). There are 16 residues in the CDR3. V gave up 1 base and J gave up 0 bases, with 13 bases separating them. CDR3 DNA: TGTGCCAGCAGCTTAGACAGAAACCCGAGCTCCTACGAGCAGTACTTC. It translates to CASSLDRNPSSYEQYF.

The V and J genes are TRBV15 and TRBJ2-1; weak D call: TRBD2 (6 bases). CDR3 length: 14 amino acids. V gave up 1 base and J gave up 9 bases, with 13 bases separating them. Germline V CDR1 and CDR2: LNHNV, YYDKDF (reference sequence). Written as DNA, the CDR3 is TGTGCCACCAGCAGAGGGCGGGAAGCGGTTGAGCAGTTCTTC. It codes for CATSRGREAVEQFF.

The rearrangement links TRBV7-2 to TRBJ1-4; maybe TRBD1 (5 bases). The CDR3 has 14 residues. CDR1 and CDR2 (germline): SGHTA, FQGNSA. V was pared by 3 bases and J by 6 bases, with 11 bases between. In DNA form, the CDR3 reads TGTGCCAGCAGCTTCAGGGCTGGGGATGAAAAACTGTTTTTT. It translates to CASSFRAGDEKLFF.

The chain carries TRBV28 and TRBJ1-5; D not resolved. Between the trimmed V and J ends, which lost 4 bases and 2 bases, there was a span of 15 bases. The CDR3 consists of 16 residues. Germline assignment: CDR1 MDHEN and CDR2 SYDVKM. CDR3 residues: CASSSLVGRGNQPQHF. In DNA, the CDR3 is TGTGCCAGCAGTTCGCTCGTAGGCCGGGGCAATCAGCCCCAGCATTTT. Full variable domain (remainder filled in from reference TRBV28 and TRBJ1-5): DVKVTQSSRYLVKRTGEKVFLECVQDMDHENMFWYRQDPGLGLRLIYFSYDVKMKEKGDIPEGYSVSREKKERFSLILESASTNQTSMYLCASSSLVGRGNQPQHFGDGTRLSIL.

V and J are TRBV19 and TRBJ2-5; 7 nucleotides line up with TRBD2. The ends lost 6 bases at V and 5 bases at J; junction bases unmatched: 12. CDR3 length: 15 amino acids. CDR1 and CDR2 from the germline V gene are LNHDA and SQIVND (reference sequence). In nucleotides, the CDR3 is TGTGCCAGTAGCCGAAGCCCGGGAGGACTGGAGACCCAGTACTTC. Translation gives CASSRSPGGLETQYF.

The chain uses TRBV9 and TRBJ1-2; 10 positions match TRBD1. V was clipped by 3 bases and J by 12 bases; unmatched bases: 11. The CDR3 covers 14 residues. In germline, CDR1 is SGDLS, CDR2 YYNGEE. The CDR3 spells CASSGGTGVVRHTF. CDR3 nucleotide sequence: TGTGCCAGCAGCGGGGGGACAGGGGTGGTGCGGCACACCTTC.